The present TCR beta chain was sequenced within a study of blood T cell repertoires in COVID-19. Background on the study: Sites in the United States, Italy and Spain provided acute and convalescent COVID-19 samples. T cells, B-cell-depleted T cells, or PBMCs supplied cDNA or gDNA.

Libraries were prepared by immunoSEQ multiplex PCR; TCRdb keeps only in-frame clonotypes and omits some of them. Altogether 200,000 to 250,000 clones are present, around 90% being singletons, with the ten largest covering less than 15%. The CDR3 spans 14 residues. In germline, CDR1 is SGHRS, CDR2 YFSETQ. The V segment lost 7 bases and the J segment 5 bases; nucleotides outside the gene matches: 4. This TCR derives from a woman aged 18-29 years who had recovered from COVID-19. The chain employs TRBV5-1 and TRBJ2-1; 12 bases fit TRBD2. Sequenced: peripheral blood. The CDR3 region is CASERTSGDNEQFF. The CDR3 DNA reads as TGCGCCAGCGAAAGGACTAGCGGGGACAATGAGCAGTTCTTC. The whole variable domain, remainder taken from reference TRBV5-1 and TRBJ2-1, is KAGVTQTPRYLIKTRGQQVTLSCSPISGHRSVSWYQQTPGQGLQFLFEYFSETQRNKGNFPGRFSGRQFSNSRSEMNVSTLELGDSALYLCASERTSGDNEQFFGPGTRLTVL.